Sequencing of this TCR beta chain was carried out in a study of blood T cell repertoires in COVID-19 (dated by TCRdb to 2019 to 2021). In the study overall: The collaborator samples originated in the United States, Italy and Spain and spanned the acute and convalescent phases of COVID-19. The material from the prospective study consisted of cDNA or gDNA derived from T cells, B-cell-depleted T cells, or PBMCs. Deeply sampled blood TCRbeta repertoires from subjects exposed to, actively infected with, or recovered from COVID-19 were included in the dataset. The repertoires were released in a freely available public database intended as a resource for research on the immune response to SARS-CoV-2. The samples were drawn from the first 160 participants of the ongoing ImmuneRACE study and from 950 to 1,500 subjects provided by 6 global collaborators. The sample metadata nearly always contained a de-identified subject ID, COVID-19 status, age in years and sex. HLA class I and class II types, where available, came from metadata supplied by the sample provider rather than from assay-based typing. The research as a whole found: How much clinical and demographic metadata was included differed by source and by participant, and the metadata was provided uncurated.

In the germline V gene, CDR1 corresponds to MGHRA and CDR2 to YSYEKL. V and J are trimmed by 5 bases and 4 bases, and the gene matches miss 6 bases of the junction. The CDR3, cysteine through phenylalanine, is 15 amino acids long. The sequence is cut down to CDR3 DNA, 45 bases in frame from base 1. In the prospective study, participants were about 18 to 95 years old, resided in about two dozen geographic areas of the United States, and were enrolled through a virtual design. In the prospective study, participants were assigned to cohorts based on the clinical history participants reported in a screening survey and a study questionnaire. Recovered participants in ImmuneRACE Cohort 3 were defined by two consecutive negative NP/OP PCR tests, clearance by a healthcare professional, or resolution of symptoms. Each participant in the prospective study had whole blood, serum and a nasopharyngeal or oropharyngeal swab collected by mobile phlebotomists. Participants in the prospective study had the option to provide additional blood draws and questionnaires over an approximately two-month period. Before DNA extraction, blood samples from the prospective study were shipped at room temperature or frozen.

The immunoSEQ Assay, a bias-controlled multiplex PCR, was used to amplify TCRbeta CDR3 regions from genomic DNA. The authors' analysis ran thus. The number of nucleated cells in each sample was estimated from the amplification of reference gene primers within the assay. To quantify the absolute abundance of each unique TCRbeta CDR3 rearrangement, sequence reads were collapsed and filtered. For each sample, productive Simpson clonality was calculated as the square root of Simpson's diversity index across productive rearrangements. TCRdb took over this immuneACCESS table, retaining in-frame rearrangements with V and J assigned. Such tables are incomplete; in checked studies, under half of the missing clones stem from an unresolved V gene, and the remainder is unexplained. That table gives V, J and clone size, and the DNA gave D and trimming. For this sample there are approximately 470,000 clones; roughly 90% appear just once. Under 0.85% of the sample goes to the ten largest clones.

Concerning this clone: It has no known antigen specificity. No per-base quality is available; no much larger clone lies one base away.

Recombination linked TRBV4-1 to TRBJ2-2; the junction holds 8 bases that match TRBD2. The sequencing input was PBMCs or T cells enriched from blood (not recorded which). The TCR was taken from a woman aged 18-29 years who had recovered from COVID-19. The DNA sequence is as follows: TGCGCCAGCAGCGCGGGACTAGTAGTCACCGGGGAGCTGTTTTTT. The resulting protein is CASSAGLVVTGELFF.